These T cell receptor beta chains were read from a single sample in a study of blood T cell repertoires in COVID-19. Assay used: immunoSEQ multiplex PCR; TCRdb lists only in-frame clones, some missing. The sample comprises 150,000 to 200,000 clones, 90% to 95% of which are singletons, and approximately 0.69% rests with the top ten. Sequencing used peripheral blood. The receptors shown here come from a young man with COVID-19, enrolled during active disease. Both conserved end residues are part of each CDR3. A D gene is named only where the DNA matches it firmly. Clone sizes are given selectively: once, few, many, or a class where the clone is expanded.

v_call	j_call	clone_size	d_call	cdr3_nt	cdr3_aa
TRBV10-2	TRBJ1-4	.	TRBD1	TGCGCCAGCAGTGGGAGAGCCGGGACAGCTCGTGAAAAACTGTTTTTT	CASSGRAGTAREKLFF
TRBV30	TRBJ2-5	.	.	TGTGCCTGGACTAGAGGCCCGGGGGAGACCCAGTACTTC	CAWTRGPGETQYF
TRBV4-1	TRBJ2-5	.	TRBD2	TGCGCCAGCAGCCCAGAGCGGGGACTAGCTAGCAAGGAGACCCAGTACTTC	CASSPERGLASKETQYF
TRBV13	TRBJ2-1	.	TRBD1	TGTGCCAGCAGCTTAGGAGCAGGGGGCCCCTACAATGAGCAGTTCTTC	CASSLGAGGPYNEQFF
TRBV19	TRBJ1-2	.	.	TGTGCCAGTAGTATAGAGGGCTCGGCTAACTATGGCTACACCTTC	CASSIEGSANYGYTF
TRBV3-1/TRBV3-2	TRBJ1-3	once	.	TGTGCCAGCAGCCATGAGGAAAACACCATATATTTT	CASSHEENTIYF
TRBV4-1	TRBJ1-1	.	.	TGCGCCAGCAGCCAAGTGCTCCCTACTCGAAGGGGGACCGCTGAAGCTTTCTTT	CASSQVLPTRRGTAEAFF
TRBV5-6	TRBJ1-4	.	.	TGTGCCAGCAGCTCCGGGACAATCAATGAAAAACTGTTTTTT	CASSSGTINEKLFF
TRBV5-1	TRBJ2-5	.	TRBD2	TGCGCCAGCAGCGCCGGGACTAGCGGGGGGGCCTCTAGGGCGACGCGAGAGACCCAGTACTTC	CASSAGTSGGASRATRETQYF
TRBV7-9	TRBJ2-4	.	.	TGTGCCAGCAGCTTAGCGGGCAGAAACATTCAGTACTTC	CASSLAGRNIQYF
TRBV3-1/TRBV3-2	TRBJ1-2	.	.	TGTGCCAGCAGCCAAGGTCTAATGGTGTCCTACACCTTC	CASSQGLMVSYTF
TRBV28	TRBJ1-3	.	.	TGTGCCAGCAGACATACAGGGACTGGAAACACCATATATTTT	CASRHTGTGNTIYF
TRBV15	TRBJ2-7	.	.	TGTGCCACCAGCAGAGCTGGGGGGGCGACCTACGAGCAGTACTTC	CATSRAGGATYEQYF
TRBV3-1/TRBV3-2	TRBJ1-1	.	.	TGTGCCAGCAGCCATGGGCACACTGAAGCTTTCTTT	CASSHGHTEAFF
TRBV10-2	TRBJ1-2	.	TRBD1	TGCGCCAGCAGTGAGTCGCAACTCCGGGACAGGGCCTCAAACTATGGCTACACCTTC	CASSESQLRDRASNYGYTF
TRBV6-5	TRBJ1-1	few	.	TGTGCCAGCAGTTACGAGCTCATGAACACTGAAGCTTTCTTT	CASSYELMNTEAFF
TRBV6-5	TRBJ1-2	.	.	TGTGCCAGCAGTTACGATGGAGGGGCCAACTATGGCTACACCTTC	CASSYDGGANYGYTF
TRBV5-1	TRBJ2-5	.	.	TGCGCCAGCAGCTTGGAGTTAGCGGAAAACCTGGGGACCCAGTACTTC	CASSLELAENLGTQYF
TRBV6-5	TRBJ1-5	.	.	TGTGCCAGTCAACAATCGTTCAATCAGCCCCAGCATTTT	CASQQSFNQPQHF
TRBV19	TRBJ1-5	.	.	TGTGCCAGTAGTATTTGGGGGGGTGAGGGAGATCAGCCCCAGCATTTT	CASSIWGGEGDQPQHF
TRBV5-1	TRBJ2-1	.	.	TGCGCCAGCAGCATTGTCCCCACAGGGAAAAATGAGCAGTTCTTC	CASSIVPTGKNEQFF
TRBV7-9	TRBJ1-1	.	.	TGTGCCAGCAGCTTCTACCCGACGGGACCCGGGGGTGAAGCTTTCTTT	CASSFYPTGPGGEAFF
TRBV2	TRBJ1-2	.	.	TGTGCCAGCAGTGACGGGGGGGTCCGCGATGGCTACACCTTC	CASSDGGVRDGYTF
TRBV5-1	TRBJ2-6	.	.	TGCGCCAGCAGGACAGTTTTCTCTGGGGCCAACGTCCTGACTTTC	CASRTVFSGANVLTF
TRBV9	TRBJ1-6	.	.	TGTGCCAGCAGCGTAAGGAGCGATTCACCCCTCCACTTT	CASSVRSDSPLHF
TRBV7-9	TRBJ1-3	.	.	TGTGCCAGCAGCTTAATCGGTAACTCTGGAAACACCATATATTTT	CASSLIGNSGNTIYF
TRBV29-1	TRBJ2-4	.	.	TGCAGCGTAGGACAGCTAGCCAAAAACATTCAGTACTTC	CSVGQLAKNIQYF
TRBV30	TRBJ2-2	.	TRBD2	TGTGCCTGGAGTGTACGAGCGGGGGCCTTTAACACCGGGGAGCTGTTTTTT	CAWSVRAGAFNTGELFF
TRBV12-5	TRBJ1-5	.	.	TGTGCTAGTGGTTTGGCCCCCCCCGGGGGGGGGCCCCAGCATTTT	CASGLAPPGGGPQHF
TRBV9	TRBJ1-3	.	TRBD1	TGTGCCAGCAGCTTAAGGACAGGTCCCTCTGGAAACACCATATATTTT	CASSLRTGPSGNTIYF
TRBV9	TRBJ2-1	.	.	TGTGCCAGCAGCGAGGCAGGGCGTGAGAATGAGCAGTTCTTC	CASSEAGRENEQFF
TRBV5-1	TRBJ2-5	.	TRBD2	TGCGCCAGCCCCCCCGGGAGGCTAGCGGGGGGTCCCGAAGAGACCCAGTACTTC	CASPPGRLAGGPEETQYF
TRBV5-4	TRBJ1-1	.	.	TGTGCCAGCAGCCCGGAGGGGACTGAAGCTTTCTTT	CASSPEGTEAFF